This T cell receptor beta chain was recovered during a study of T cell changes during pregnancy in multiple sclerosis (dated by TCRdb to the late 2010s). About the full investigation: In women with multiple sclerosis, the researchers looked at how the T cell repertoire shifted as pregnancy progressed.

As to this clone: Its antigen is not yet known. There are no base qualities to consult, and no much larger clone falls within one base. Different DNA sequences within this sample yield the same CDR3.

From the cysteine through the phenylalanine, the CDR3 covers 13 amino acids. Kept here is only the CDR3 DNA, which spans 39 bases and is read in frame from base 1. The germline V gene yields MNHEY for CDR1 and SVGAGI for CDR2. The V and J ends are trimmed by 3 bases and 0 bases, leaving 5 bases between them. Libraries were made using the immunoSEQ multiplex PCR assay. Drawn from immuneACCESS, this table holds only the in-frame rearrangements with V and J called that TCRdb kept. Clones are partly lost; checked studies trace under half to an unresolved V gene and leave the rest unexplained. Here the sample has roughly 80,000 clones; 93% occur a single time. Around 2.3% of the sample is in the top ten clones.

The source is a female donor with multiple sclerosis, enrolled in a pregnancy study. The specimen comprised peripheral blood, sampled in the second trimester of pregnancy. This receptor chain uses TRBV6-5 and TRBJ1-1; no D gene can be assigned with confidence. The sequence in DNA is TGTGCCAGCAGTTATTCGGTGAACACTGAAGCTTTCTTT. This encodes CASSYSVNTEAFF.